The table lists the clone carrying this T cell receptor beta chain with a few counts. Its antigen remains unknown. Scientists made TCR beta libraries using quantitative 5'-RACE with molecular barcodes. TCRdb re-called the 5' RACE reads with MiXCR, one entry per CDR3 protein. The sample lists 200,000 to 300,000 distinct CDR3 sequences; 8% to 9.5% were seen once. The data stem from a study of CD8 T cells in ankylosing spondylitis. General study results and limits: Seemingly distinctive of ankylosing spondylitis blood was a TCR beta motif formed by eight highly homologous variants. Past studies reported some motif variants in reactive arthritis synovial fluid and blood. Significant enrichment of disease-linked clones was reportedly seen in matched ankylosing spondylitis synovial fluid.

Germline CDR1 is DFQATT and CDR2 is SNEGSKA (reference sequence). The V and J ends lost 1 base and 5 bases respectively, with 11 bases between them. This CDR3 is 13 amino acids long. The clonotype comes from a male donor with ankylosing spondylitis or in good health (not recorded which). The sample was blood, either unsorted or a sorted T cell fraction (not recorded which). This chain uses TRBV20-1 with TRBJ1-2; a possible D gene is TRBD1 (5 bases). The DNA for the CDR3 is TGCAGTGCTAGAGGGGCGGGGGAGTATGGCTACACCTTC. Its protein is CSARGAGEYGYTF.